The 23 T cell receptor beta chains given below trace back to one sample, sequenced in a study of response to subunit inactivated influenza vaccine. MiXCR, applied by TCRdb to the RT-PCR reads, yields one record per CDR3 protein. The sample holds approximately 530,000 distinct CDR3 sequences; under 15% are singletons and the top ten take 13%. Material: PBMCs from blood, obtained 45 days after vaccination. Receptors originate from a man aged 45-65 years who received an inactivated influenza vaccine.

The chain combines TRBV4-3 with TRBJ1-6; unclear D gene. The germline V gene encodes CDR1 LGHNA and CDR2 YSLEER. The CDR3 loop spans 16 amino acids. Trimming took off 1 base at V and 0 bases at J, with 7 bases between the two ends. CDR3 sequence: CASSQARSSYNSPLHF. The CDR3 DNA is TGCGCCAGCAGCCAAGCCCGAAGCTCCTATAATTCACCCCTCCACTTT.

This clonotype was observed many times. The gene calls are TRBV10-3 and TRBJ2-5; D possibly uses TRBD1 or TRBD2 (5 bases each). V lost 4 bases and J 5 bases, leaving 8 bases between the germline ends. Germline values: CDR1 ENHRY, CDR2 SYGVKD. CDR3 size: 12 residues. CDR3 residues: CAISGDGETQYF. CDR3 nucleotide sequence: TGTGCCATCAGTGGGGACGGGGAGACCCAGTACTTC.

The genes are TRBV10-3 and TRBJ2-3, with D tentatively TRBD2 (6 bases). Germline V lookup: CDR1 ENHRY, CDR2 SYGVKD. V was shortened by 11 bases and J by 0 bases, with 18 bases between the two germline ends. This CDR3 comprises 15 residues. The CDR3: CAARRGGTSTDTQYF. CDR3 nucleotides: TGTGCCGCCCGGAGGGGCGGGACTAGCACAGATACGCAGTATTTT.

This clonotype has a count of ten or more. V usage is TRBV12-3 or TRBV12-4 and J usage is TRBJ2-2; D not certain. Trimming removed 6 bases from V and 1 base from J, with 9 bases in between. The CDR3 runs to 14 residues. DNA of the CDR3: TGTGCCAGCAGCACTCTTAGGAACACCGGGGAGCTGTTTTTT. It codes for CASSTLRNTGELFF.

The J gene is TRBJ2-7, the V gene TRBV6-5; D is ambiguous. This CDR3 contains 13 residues. The germline CDR1 and CDR2 sequences are MNHEY and SVGAGI. V was shortened by 2 bases and J by 3 bases, with 8 bases between the two germline ends. CDR3 coding DNA: TGTGCCAGCAGTTACCGTGTGGGCTACGAGCAGTACTTC. Translating gives CASSYRVGYEQYF.

This rearrangement joins TRBV4-1 to TRBJ2-2, with D possibly matching TRBD2 (5 bases). In germline, CDR1 is MGHRA, CDR2 YSYEKL. The CDR3 extends over 14 amino acids. Trimming shortened V by 4 bases and J by 4 bases, and 10 bases separated the two germline ends. The CDR3 DNA is TGCGCCAGCAGCCCAGCGGAGAGCACCGGGGAGCTGTTTTTT. This translates into CASSPAESTGELFF.

The gene calls are TRBV6-2 or TRBV6-3 and TRBJ2-4, with D tentatively TRBD1 or TRBD2 (6 bases each). V lost 6 bases, J lost 9 bases, and 18 bases lay in between. From germline, CDR1 is MNHEY and CDR2 SVGEGT. The CDR3 length is 14 residues. The CDR3 loop is CASSGGNLGGIQYF. DNA of the CDR3: TGTGCCAGCAGCGGGGGTAACCTAGGGGGCATTCAGTACTTC.

This clonotype was seen only a few times. The chain is built from TRBV15 and TRBJ1-5; a weak D match, TRBD1 (5 bases). The V end was cut by 5 bases, the J end by 4 bases, with 12 bases between. From germline, CDR1 is LNHNV and CDR2 YYDKDF (reference sequence). There are 14 residues in the CDR3. The CDR3 DNA reads TGTGCCACCAGCTACGGGACGGCTAATCAGCCCCAGCATTTT. It codes for CATSYGTANQPQHF.

This sequence joins TRBV18 and TRBJ2-1; possibly TRBD1 for D (5 bases). Trimming stripped 6 bases from V and 8 bases from J, with 17 bases between. Germline V gives CDR1 KGHSH, CDR2 LQKENI. The CDR3 consists of 14 residues. DNA for the CDR3: TGTGCCAGCTCCCTGGGCGAAGGGGCGTATGAGCAGTTCTTC. This encodes CASSLGEGAYEQFF.

The chain uses TRBV5-1 and TRBJ2-1, with 9 bases lining up with TRBD1. V shed 2 bases, J shed 8 bases, and the junction held 5 bases outside the gene matches. Germline loops: CDR1 SGHRS, CDR2 YFSETQ. This CDR3 contains 14 residues. CDR3 DNA: TGCGCCAGCAGCTTCCGGGACAGGGCACATGAGCAGTTCTTC. Protein: CASSFRDRAHEQFF.

This clonotype was seen only a few times. This chain connects TRBV29-1 to TRBJ2-5, with D perhaps TRBD1 (6 bases). Looked up from germline, CDR1 is SQVTM and CDR2 is ANQGSEA. V was trimmed by 8 bases and J by 4 bases, leaving 20 bases between them. This CDR3 is built from 14 residues. The CDR3 spells CSIRGTGKSETQYF. In DNA, the CDR3 is TGCAGCATTCGCGGAACAGGGAAATCAGAGACCCAGTACTTC.

This clonotype has a handful of counts. This rearrangement joins TRBV11-2 to TRBJ2-7, with a tentative D call TRBD1 (5 bases). This CDR3 comprises 14 residues. V lost 6 bases, J lost 3 bases, and 15 bases lay in between. Germline V gives CDR1 SGHAT, CDR2 FQNNGV. CDR3 residues: CASSRQLSFYEQYF. In DNA form, the CDR3 reads TGTGCCAGCAGTCGACAGCTTTCTTTCTACGAGCAGTACTTC.

The CDR3 nucleotides read TGTGCCAGCAGTTTAGAAGGGTATCTAGCCAAAAACATTCAGTACTTC. Translation gives CASSLEGYLAKNIQYF. The rearrangement uses TRBV12-3 or TRBV12-4 and TRBJ2-4, with unresolved D. The V end was cut by 1 base, the J end by 0 bases, with 10 bases between. The CDR3 is made up of 16 amino acids.

V usage is TRBV7-2 and J usage is TRBJ2-1, with TRBD2 identical over 7 bases. The length of the CDR3 is 14 residues. V was pared by 3 bases and J by 7 bases, with 6 bases of the junction left unmatched. From germline, CDR1 is SGHTA and CDR2 FQGNSA. CDR3 sequence: CASSFGTKTNEQFF. CDR3 sequence (DNA): TGTGCCAGCAGCTTCGGGACTAAAACAAATGAGCAGTTCTTC. Full variable domain (remainder filled in from reference TRBV7-2 and TRBJ2-1): GAGVSQSPSNKVTEKGKDVELRCDPISGHTALYWYRQSLGQGLEFLIYFQGNSAPDKSGLPSDRFSAERTGGSVSTLTIQRTQQEDSAVYLCASSFGTKTNEQFFGPGTRLTVL.

This clonotype was counted only a few times. The chain recombines TRBV2 with TRBJ1-5; no clear D. The V gene's germline CDR1 is SNHLY and CDR2 FYNNEI. Between the trimmed V and J ends, which lost 7 bases and 1 base, there was a span of 8 bases. This CDR3 is 13 amino acids long. CDR3 sequence: CASNMASNQPQHF. The CDR3 bases are TGTGCCAGCAATATGGCCAGCAATCAGCCCCAGCATTTT.

A few counts support this clonotype. The CDR3 here is CASSLSGGATYEQYF. The DNA for the CDR3 is TGTGCCAGCAGTTTATCAGGGGGCGCGACCTACGAGCAGTACTTC. The chain uses TRBV6-5 and TRBJ2-7; 8 nucleotides match TRBD1. This CDR3 is built from 15 residues. From germline, CDR1 is MNHEY and CDR2 SVGAGI. J gave up 2 bases and V 4 bases, and 7 bases lay outside the gene matches.

The J gene is TRBJ2-1, the V gene TRBV29-1; D is uncertain. V lost 5 bases, J lost 4 bases, and 6 bases lay in between. This CDR3 is built from 11 residues. CDR1 and CDR2 (germline): SQVTM, ANQGSEA. CDR3 sequence reads: CSVNPYNEQFF. The DNA of the CDR3 is TGCAGCGTTAACCCGTACAATGAGCAGTTCTTC.

This clonotype was observed a handful of times. This chain uses TRBV29-1 with TRBJ2-7; 7 bases align to TRBD1. This CDR3 has 12 residues. Germline V gene sequence: CDR1 SQVTM, CDR2 ANQGSEA. The V segment lost 7 bases and the J segment 3 bases; nucleotides outside the gene matches: 6. The CDR3 bases are TGCAGCGACCCCGGGACAGACTACGAGCAGTACTTC. Translated: CSDPGTDYEQYF.

This clonotype was found a few times. CDR3: CASSNEMGLELEQYF. CDR3 nucleotides: TGTGCCAGCAGCAACGAAATGGGGCTAGAGCTCGAGCAGTACTTC. The J gene is TRBJ2-7, the V gene TRBV9, with a possible D match to TRBD1 (5 bases). Germline V gene lookup returns CDR1 SGDLS and CDR2 YYNGEE. Trimming shortened V by 4 bases and J by 6 bases, and 20 bases separated the two germline ends. There are 15 residues in the CDR3. The full variable domain, rest sourced from reference TRBV9 and TRBJ2-7, is DSGVTQTPKHLITATGQRVTLRCSPRSGDLSVYWYQQSLDQGLQFLIQYYNGEERAKGNILERFSAQQFPDLHSELNLSSLELGDSALYFCASSNEMGLELEQYFGPGTRLTVT.

This clonotype has a handful of counts. This rearrangement joins TRBV20-1 to TRBJ2-1; the D gene is possibly TRBD1 (5 bases). V was pared by 0 bases and J by 5 bases, with 14 bases between. The CDR3 runs to 15 residues. Germline V gives CDR1 DFQATT, CDR2 SNEGSKA (reference sequence). CDR3: CSARDLGRADNEQFF. The DNA of the CDR3 is TGCAGTGCTAGAGATTTAGGCAGGGCTGACAATGAGCAGTTCTTC.

The chain uses TRBV29-1 and TRBJ2-5; TRBD1 might be the D (6 bases). This CDR3 is built from 11 residues. V lost 7 bases and J lost 7, with 13 bases in between. Looked up from germline, CDR1 is SQVTM and CDR2 is ANQGSEA. The CDR3 coding sequence is TGCAGCGGTGAGGGGGATGCGACCCAGTACTTC. Residues: CSGEGDATQYF. The full variable domain, with the rest looked up from reference TRBV29-1 and TRBJ2-5, is SAVISQKPSRDICQRGTSLTIQCQVDSQVTMMFWYRQQPGQSLTLIATANQGSEATYESGFVIDKFPISRPNLTFSTLTVSNMSPEDSSIYLCSGEGDATQYFGPGTRLLVL.

This clonotype was seen at least ten times. J is TRBJ2-1 and V is TRBV4-3; D ambiguous. Looked up from germline, CDR1 is LGHNA and CDR2 is YSLEER. The CDR3 length is 13 residues. The V gene lost 3 bases and the J gene lost 4 bases, with 7 bases spanning the gap. This chain's CDR3 is CASSHAVYNEQFF. The CDR3 bases are TGCGCCAGCAGCCACGCAGTATACAATGAGCAGTTCTTC.

This clonotype was seen only a few times. The chain is built from TRBV2 and TRBJ2-7; D tentatively fits TRBD1 or TRBD2 (5 bases each). The CDR3 runs to 13 residues. The germline V gene has CDR1 SNHLY and CDR2 FYNNEI. Deletions cut 7 bases from V and 1 base from J, with 11 bases between. CDR3 amino acids: CASNRDGSYEQYF. As DNA, the CDR3 is TGTGCCAGCAATAGGGACGGTTCCTACGAGCAGTACTTC.